A single sample gave rise to the 9 T cell receptor beta chains below, sequenced in a study of CD8+ T cells in alopecia areata. The treatment here: oral pan-JAK inhibitor, 5-10 mg twice daily. As the sequencing template, cDNA was produced by extracting RNA and reverse transcribing it. The method was immunoSEQ multiplex PCR; TCRdb's version includes in-frame clones alone and lacks a portion of them. The sample lists roughly 190,000 clones, 60% seen once, with 1% in the top ten. Sample: CD4+ T cells sorted from blood, taken at week 24, from a patient treated with tofacitinib. The receptors stem from a human donor with alopecia areata.

The count of this clone is one. This CDR3 is CASSHSQGALYGYTF. CDR3 bases: TGTGCCAGCAGCCACTCACAGGGGGCCCTCTATGGCTACACCTTC. The rearrangement uses TRBV7-9 and TRBJ1-2, with 9 bases lining up with TRBD1. Germline V lookup: CDR1 SEHNR, CDR2 FQNEAQ (reference sequence). The junction had 8 bases not matched to a gene; V was cut back by 5 bases and J by 4 bases. The CDR3 consists of 15 residues.

The chain uses TRBV19 and TRBJ2-3, with 8 positions matching TRBD1. V shed 0 bases and J 1 base; nucleotides not matched to a gene: 0. Germline loops: CDR1 LNHDA, CDR2 SQIVND (reference sequence). The CDR3 length is 15 residues. CDR3 nucleotide sequence: TGTGCCAGTAGTATAGAGGACAGGGGCACAGATACGCAGTATTTT. Its translation: CASSIEDRGTDTQYF. Filled out from reference TRBV19 and TRBJ2-3, the complete variable domain reads DGGITQSPKYLFRKEGQNVTLSCEQNLNHDAMYWYRQDPGQGLRLIYYSQIVNDFQKGDIAEGYSVSREKKESFPLTVTSAQKNPTAFYLCASSIEDRGTDTQYFGPGTRLTVL.

The J gene is TRBJ2-7, the V gene TRBV7-2; D tentatively reads TRBD1 or TRBD2 (5 bases each). Germline loops: CDR1 SGHTA, CDR2 FQGNSA. The ends were cut back, 0 bases at V and 13 bases at J, with 10 bases in the middle. The length of the CDR3 is 11 residues. Here the CDR3 reads CASSLAGEYYF. The CDR3 DNA is TGTGCCAGCAGCTTAGCGGGGGAATATTACTTC.

CDR3 nucleotides: TGTGCCAGCAGTTTACTGGGGGCAGGGGAGCAGTACTTC. Translating it yields CASSLLGAGEQYF. The rearrangement uses TRBV27 and TRBJ2-7; the D gene is possibly TRBD1 (6 bases). Germline CDR1 is MNHEY and CDR2 is SMNVEV (reference sequence). Trimming removed 2 bases from V and 7 bases from J, with 12 bases in between. The CDR3 contains 13 residues.

This chain connects TRBV28 to TRBJ2-1, with 9 bases lining up with TRBD2. J was trimmed by 5 bases and V by 7 bases; bases with no gene match: 6. This CDR3 is 14 amino acids long. Germline V gives CDR1 MDHEN, CDR2 SYDVKM. CDR3 sequence (DNA): TGTGCCAGCAACCCCCTAGCGGGGAACAATGAGCAGTTCTTC. Encoded protein: CASNPLAGNNEQFF.

The chain links TRBV5-6 to TRBJ1-2, with a possible D match to TRBD1 (5 bases). V was clipped by 0 bases and J by 1 base, with 10 bases between them. The CDR3 loop spans 15 amino acids. Germline CDR1 and CDR2: SGHDT and YYEEEE. CDR3 in amino acids: CASSLAAGNNYGYTF. The DNA for the CDR3 is TGTGCCAGCAGCTTGGCCGCAGGGAATAACTATGGCTACACCTTC. The whole variable domain, filled in from reference TRBV5-6 and TRBJ1-2, reads DAGVTQSPTHLIKTRGQQVTLRCSPKSGHDTVSWYQQALGQGPQFIFQYYEEEERQRGNFPDRFSGHQFPNYSSELNVNALLLGDSALYLCASSLAAGNNYGYTFGSGTRLTVV.

This clone was seen more than once but under ten times. The V gene is TRBV14, the J gene TRBJ1-2; D unclear. CDR3 length: 14 residues. V lost 0 bases to trimming and J lost 6 bases, with 11 bases between them. Germline V gene data show CDR1 as SGHDN and CDR2 as FVKESK. The CDR3: CASSQDMRVNGYTF. DNA of the CDR3: TGTGCCAGCAGCCAAGATATGAGGGTAAATGGCTACACCTTC.

To note about this clone: Other nucleotide sequences from this sample produce the same CDR3. The chain is built from TRBV30 and TRBJ1-5; D perhaps matches TRBD1 (5 bases). The germline gives CDR1 GTSNPN, CDR2 SVGIG (reference sequence). V was pared by 0 bases and J by 0 bases, with 6 bases between. The length of the CDR3 is 14 residues. The CDR3 sequence: CAWSVGGSNQPQHF. The CDR3 nucleotides are TGTGCCTGGAGTGTTGGGGGTAGCAATCAGCCCCAGCATTTT.

The CDR3 DNA reads as TGCAGCGTTGAAGTCGGGCACCTGAACACTGAAGCTTTCTTT. Its translation: CSVEVGHLNTEAFF. The V gene is TRBV29-1, the J gene TRBJ1-1; D gene unclear. Looked up from germline, CDR1 is SQVTM and CDR2 is ANQGSEA. The CDR3 length is 14 residues. V was trimmed by 1 base and J by 0 bases, leaving 9 bases between them. The full variable domain, rest sourced from reference TRBV29-1 and TRBJ1-1, is SAVISQKPSRDICQRGTSLTIQCQVDSQVTMMFWYRQQPGQSLTLIATANQGSEATYESGFVIDKFPISRPNLTFSTLTVSNMSPEDSSIYLCSVEVGHLNTEAFFGQGTRLTVV.